This T cell receptor beta chain was recovered during a study of blood T cell repertoires in COVID-19. Overall study context: Samples came from the United States, Italy and Spain, spanning acute and convalescent COVID-19.

Participants came from roughly 23 US areas, aged roughly 18 to 89 years. Categorization into cohorts depended on clinical history that participants reported. Produced via immunoSEQ multiplex PCR; TCRdb's table is partial and in-frame only. Among approximately 220,000 clones, 65% to 85% were seen once, and the ten largest hold 5.5% to 7.5%. Per the germline V gene, CDR1 is SGHNT and CDR2 is YYREEE (reference sequence). This CDR3 contains 14 residues. Trimming removed 4 bases from V and 6 bases from J, with 14 bases in between. The sample consisted of PBMCs or T cells enriched from blood (not recorded which). The clonotype originates from a woman between 40 and 50 years old who had recovered from COVID-19. V is TRBV5-4 and J is TRBJ2-1; tentatively, D is TRBD2 (6 bases). This CDR3 is CASSRAGVFNEQFF. CDR3 nucleotide sequence: TGTGCCAGCAGCCGAGCGGGCGTATTCAATGAGCAGTTCTTC. Full variable domain (outside the CDR3, taken from reference TRBV5-4 and TRBJ2-1): ETGVTQSPTHLIKTRGQQVTLRCSSQSGHNTVSWYQQALGQGPQFIFQYYREEENGRGNFPPRFSGLQFPNYSSELNVNALELDDSALYLCASSRAGVFNEQFFGPGTRLTVL.